The 2 T cell receptor beta chains listed next were all sequenced from one sample in a study of cytomegalovirus exposure and HLA in healthy donors. With 60 Vbeta and 13 Jbeta primers, the PCR was carried out. Libraries were prepared by immunoSEQ multiplex PCR; TCRdb keeps only in-frame clonotypes and omits some of them. The sample consists of under 150,000 clones, 75% to 85% of them appearing once. Sequenced input: PBMCs. The receptors come from a man aged 25-40 years in good health and CMV-seropositive.

The chain uses TRBV6-1 and TRBJ1-2; D not certain. This CDR3 is 13 amino acids long. The V end was cut by 5 bases, the J end by 1 base, with 8 bases between. Germline V gene sequence: CDR1 MNHNS, CDR2 SASEGT. The CDR3 region has the DNA TGTGCCAGCAGTTATGGCTTTAACTATGGCTACACCTTC. This encodes CASSYGFNYGYTF.

This clone was seen only once. This rearrangement joins TRBV2 to TRBJ2-2; 9 positions match TRBD2. The germline V gene has CDR1 SNHLY and CDR2 FYNNEI. This CDR3 comprises 15 residues. Unmatched junction bases numbered 4, after V lost 6 bases and J lost 2 bases. For the CDR3, the DNA is TGTGCCAGCAGCCCGGGACTAGCAAACACCGGGGAGCTGTTTTTT. This translates into CASSPGLANTGELFF.